A selection of T cell receptor beta chains follows, all from one sample in a study of B cell selection in AIRE deficiency. Libraries were prepared by immunoSEQ multiplex PCR; TCRdb keeps only in-frame clonotypes and omits some of them. The table includes tens of thousands of clones, about 96% detected once. The specimen was conventional CD4+ T cells sorted from PBMCs. The receptors here all came from a human donor with AIRE deficiency. Both conserved end residues are part of each CDR3. Each record gives: J gene, D gene, V gene, clone size, CDR3 DNA, CDR3 protein. D genes are given only for firm matches. Clone size is stated in some rows and not others, as once, few, many or a class when expanded.

>TRBJ2-1|TRBD2|TRBV11-2|once
TGTGCCAGCAGCCCCCCTTGGACTAGCGGGAGCTCCTACAATGAGCAGTTCTTC
CASSPPWTSGSSYNEQFF
>TRBJ1-1|TRBD1|TRBV5-6|-
TGTGCCAGCAGCTCGGAAGCAGGGGGCACTGAAGCTTTCTTT
CASSSEAGGTEAFF
>TRBJ1-1|-|TRBV25-1|once
TGTGCCAGCAGTGAATTACCGGGTCGTGAAGCTTTCTTT
CASSELPGREAFF
>TRBJ1-1|TRBD1|TRBV11-1|-
TGTGCCAGCAGCATCAAACCGGGACAGGGCTCTGAAGCTTTCTTT
CASSIKPGQGSEAFF
>TRBJ1-1|TRBD1|TRBV28|-
TGTGCCAGCAGTTTCCCCCACAAGACAGGGTATAGTGAAGCTTTCTTT
CASSFPHKTGYSEAFF
>TRBJ2-3|-|TRBV7-2|-
TGTGCCAGCAGAAAAGACCACACAGATACGCAGTATTTT
CASRKDHTDTQYF
>TRBJ2-1|TRBD2|TRBV7-9|-
TGTGCCAGCAGCTTAGGCGGAGCGGGAGAGCGGGATGAGCAGTTCTTC
CASSLGGAGERDEQFF
>TRBJ1-2|TRBD1|TRBV28|few
TGTGCCAGCGGGGGACAGTATGGCTACACCTTC
CASGGQYGYTF
>TRBJ2-7|TRBD1|TRBV7-3|once
TGTGCCAGCAGCCCAGCCACCGGGACAGGGAACTACGAGCAGTACTTC
CASSPATGTGNYEQYF
>TRBJ1-1|-|TRBV7-9|-
TGTGCCAGCAGCCGGACGGATTCATTAGCTTTCTTT
CASSRTDSLAFF
>TRBJ2-2|-|TRBV28|-
TGTGCCATCCGCCTTAGTGGTCCCGGGGAGCTGTTTTTT
CAIRLSGPGELFF
>TRBJ2-4|-|TRBV19|once
TGTGCCAGTAGTATAGATCGGGCGGACCTAGCCAAAAACATTCAGTACTTC
CASSIDRADLAKNIQYF
>TRBJ2-3|-|TRBV27|-
TGTGCCAGCACCTTGGGCTCCCAGTACACAGATACGCAGTATTTT
CASTLGSQYTDTQYF
>TRBJ2-7|-|TRBV2|-
TGTGCCAGCAGTGGGAGGAGGAGCTCCTACGAGCAGTACTTC
CASSGRRSSYEQYF
>TRBJ1-5|-|TRBV18|-
TGTGCCAGCTCCCCTCAAAGGGATAGCAATCAGCCCCAGCATTTT
CASSPQRDSNQPQHF
>TRBJ2-1|TRBD2|TRBV9|-
TGTGCCAGCAGCGTAGAGGGCCTTAGAGCGGGAAATCGGAATGAGCAGTTCTTC
CASSVEGLRAGNRNEQFF
>TRBJ1-1|-|TRBV5-6|-
TGTGCCAGCAGCTTGACAGGAGGCCAGGTTTGGGACACTGAAGCTTTCTTT
CASSLTGGQVWDTEAFF
>TRBJ2-7|TRBD2|TRBV2|-
TGTGCCAGCAGTGAAAGGGCGGGAGGGAGCGAGCAGTACTTC
CASSERAGGSEQYF
>TRBJ2-1|TRBD2|TRBV4-3|-
TGCGCCAGCAGCCAAGTCGGAATAGCGGGGGGGTCCAATGAGCAGTTCTTC
CASSQVGIAGGSNEQFF
>TRBJ1-1|-|TRBV30|-
TGTGCCTGGAGGAAACCCCCTAGGGTAGAGAACACTGAAGCTTTCTTT
CAWRKPPRVENTEAFF
>TRBJ2-5|-|TRBV10-3|-
TGTGCCACCCGGGGCGGGACCGTAGATTGGAACCAAGAGACCCAGTACTTC
CATRGGTVDWNQETQYF
>TRBJ1-2|-|TRBV5-6|-
TGTGCCAGCAGCTTTCCAGACTTCTATGGCTACACCTTC
CASSFPDFYGYTF
>TRBJ2-1|TRBD2|TRBV19|-
TGTGCCAGTGCCCCCTTAGCGGGAGGTACCTACAATGAGCAGTTCTTC
CASAPLAGGTYNEQFF
>TRBJ1-1|-|TRBV19|-
TGTGCCAGTAGTATACAGGGGCCTGAAGCTTTCTTT
CASSIQGPEAFF
>TRBJ1-2|-|TRBV19|-
TGTGCCAGTAGTATCCCGGGACAACCTGGGGGCTACACCTTC
CASSIPGQPGGYTF